A single sample gave rise to the 17 T cell receptor beta chains below, sequenced in a study of graft-versus-host responses after intestinal transplantation. No antigen is known for these receptors. The assay was immunoSEQ multiplex PCR, and TCRdb's table has in-frame clones only and misses some. The sample shows roughly 120,000 clones, 93% of them seen only once. The sample was unstimulated CD8+ T cells sorted from spleen or lymph node cells, taken before intestinal transplant. Every receptor here comes from a human donor who received an intestinal transplant.

The gene calls are TRBV25-1 and TRBJ2-1; D call uncertain. Germline V gene lookup returns CDR1 MGHDK and CDR2 SYGVNS. The CDR3 runs to 13 residues. Trimming left V 1 base short and J 7 bases short, with 8 bases between. CDR3 sequence: CASSEFSWNEQFF. The CDR3 bases are TGTGCCAGCAGTGAATTTAGCTGGAATGAGCAGTTCTTC.

The V and J genes are TRBV2 and TRBJ1-4, with D perhaps TRBD1 (5 bases). The ends were cut back, 2 bases at V and 4 bases at J, with 11 bases in the middle. Germline loops: CDR1 SNHLY, CDR2 FYNNEI. The CDR3 consists of 15 residues. In DNA form, the CDR3 reads TGTGCCAGCAGTGAATGGGCCGGGGGTAATGAAAAACTGTTTTTT. This sequence encodes CASSEWAGGNEKLFF.

This chain uses TRBV2 with TRBJ2-5, with D perhaps given as TRBD1 or TRBD2 (5 bases each). This CDR3 comprises 18 residues. V was shortened by 4 bases and J by 3 bases, with 24 bases between the two germline ends. Germline V gene data show CDR1 as SNHLY and CDR2 as FYNNEI. The CDR3 region is CASSGSATPGPAEETQYF. The CDR3 region has the DNA TGTGCCAGCAGTGGCTCCGCCACTCCGGGACCCGCGGAAGAGACCCAGTACTTC.

The chain carries TRBV4-1 and TRBJ2-3, with D possibly matching TRBD2 (7 bases). CDR1 MGHRA and CDR2 YSYEKL come from the germline V gene. The CDR3 is 15 amino acids. The V end lost 4 bases, the J end lost 1 base, and 12 bases lay between the germline ends. The CDR3 sequence: CASSRGGSGTDTQYF. The DNA for the CDR3 is TGCGCCAGCAGCCGCGGGGGCAGCGGCACAGATACGCAGTATTTT.

The V call is TRBV30, the J call TRBJ2-7; D gene unclear. This CDR3 spans 13 amino acids. Germline CDR1 reads GTSNPN; CDR2 reads SVGIG (reference sequence). Trimming pared 0 bases from V and 0 bases from J, leaving 6 bases between. The CDR3 protein is CAWSVASSYEQYF. The CDR3, as DNA: TGTGCCTGGAGTGTGGCCAGCTCCTACGAGCAGTACTTC. Together with reference TRBV30 and TRBJ2-7, the CDR3 gives the full variable domain: SQTIHQWPATLVQPVGSPLSLECTVEGTSNPNLYWYRQAAGRGLQLLFYSVGIGQISSEVPQNLSASRPQDRQFILSSKKLLLSDSGFYLCAWSVASSYEQYFGPGTRLTVT.

The chain joins TRBV7-6 to TRBJ1-2; D gene ambiguous. Trimming took 4 bases from V and 6 from J, leaving 12 bases between them. This CDR3 has 13 residues. Germline CDR1 is SGHVS and CDR2 is FNYEAQ. As DNA, the CDR3 is TGTGCCAGCAGCTCGAACGTAATTAATGGCTACACCTTC. Amino acid sequence: CASSSNVINGYTF.

The chain employs TRBV2 and TRBJ2-7; 10 bases are a match to TRBD2. The CDR3 contains 16 residues. The V gene end was trimmed by 8 bases and the J gene end by 2 bases; junction bases not matched to a gene: 12. Germline V gene sequence: CDR1 SNHLY, CDR2 FYNNEI. The CDR3 nucleotides read TGTGCCAGCCTTTGGACTAGCGGCCCTGGCCCCTACGAGCAGTACTTC. It is translated as CASLWTSGPGPYEQYF.

This rearrangement joins TRBV18 to TRBJ2-2; either TRBD1 or TRBD2 may fit D (5 bases each). The CDR3 spans 16 residues. With 4 bases removed from V and 0 bases from J, the gap between germline ends came to 12 bases. CDR1 and CDR2 (germline): KGHSH, LQKENI. In DNA form, the CDR3 reads TGTGCCAGCTCACGGGACGGGGCCGCGAACACCGGGGAGCTGTTTTTT. Protein sequence: CASSRDGAANTGELFF.

J is TRBJ2-3 and V is TRBV6-5; no definite D call. Trimming cost V 7 bases and J 3 bases, with 5 bases left between them. CDR3 size: 11 residues. Germline V gene sequence: CDR1 MNHEY, CDR2 SVGAGI. CDR3 sequence (DNA): TGTGCCAGCAAAACAACAGATACGCAGTATTTT. It encodes CASKTTDTQYF.

This chain connects TRBV27 to TRBJ2-1; 12 bases align to TRBD2. The CDR3 has 15 amino acids. CDR1 is MNHEY and CDR2 is SMNVEV in the germline V gene (reference sequence). V gave up 4 bases and J gave up 8 bases; unmatched junction bases: 6. The CDR3 bases are TGTGCCAGCAGTTACGGGACTAGCGGGCGCTATGAGCAGTTCTTC. This encodes CASSYGTSGRYEQFF.

The V and J genes are TRBV10-1 and TRBJ2-1; D may match TRBD1 or TRBD2 (6 bases each). Germline V CDR1 and CDR2: WNHNN, SYGVQD (reference sequence). With 3 bases removed from V and 1 base from J, the gap between germline ends came to 13 bases. This CDR3 region has 16 residues. This CDR3 reads CASSDSGAYSYNEQFF. The CDR3 DNA reads as TGCGCCAGCAGTGACTCGGGGGCTTATTCCTACAATGAGCAGTTCTTC.

CDR3: CASSGLQGRQPQHF. The CDR3 DNA reads as TGTGCCAGCAGTGGCCTACAGGGAAGACAGCCCCAGCATTTT. The chain is built from TRBV28 and TRBJ1-5; tentatively, D is TRBD1 (6 bases). The ends were cut back, 5 bases at V and 7 bases at J, with 15 bases in the middle. The CDR3 totals 14 residues. CDR1 MDHEN and CDR2 SYDVKM come from the germline V gene.

The chain is built from TRBV29-1 and TRBJ2-7; D is ambiguous. The CDR3 totals 10 residues. The germline V and J ends were trimmed by 5 bases and 4 bases, with 6 bases remaining between them. CDR1 is SQVTM and CDR2 is ANQGSEA in the germline V gene. The CDR3 is CSVSDYEQYF. The DNA for the CDR3 is TGCAGCGTTTCGGATTACGAGCAGTACTTC.

The V call is TRBV7-8, the J call TRBJ2-1; D gene uncertain. Trimming cost V 5 bases and J 8 bases, with 25 bases left between them. The germline CDR1 and CDR2 sequences are SGHVS and FQNEAQ. The CDR3 is made up of 17 amino acids. As DNA, the CDR3 is TGTGCCAGCAGCCCCGTGGTTGGAAGGCTGGGTCCGGATGAGCAGTTCTTC. This codes for CASSPVVGRLGPDEQFF. The full variable domain, with the rest looked up from reference TRBV7-8 and TRBJ2-1, is GAGVSQSPRYKVAKRGQDVALRCDPISGHVSLFWYQQALGQGPEFLTYFQNEAQLDKSGLPSDRFFAERPEGSVSTLKIQRTQQEDSAVYLCASSPVVGRLGPDEQFFGPGTRLTVL.

This chain joins TRBV27 and TRBJ2-1; 7 positions agree with TRBD2. V dropped 3 bases and J dropped 7; count of bases not matched to a gene: 9. Germline V CDR1 and CDR2: MNHEY, SMNVEV (reference sequence). There are 15 residues in the CDR3. CDR3 sequence: CASSLGGGPINEQFF. The DNA for the CDR3 is TGTGCCAGCAGTTTGGGGGGAGGGCCTATAAATGAGCAGTTCTTC.

The chain recombines TRBV7-3 with TRBJ2-7; D not certain. CDR3 length: 14 residues. Germline-derived CDR1 and CDR2 are SGHTA and FQGTGA. V was clipped by 1 base and J by 3 bases, with 10 bases between them. DNA for the CDR3: TGTGCCAGCAGCTTAAATGACACCGACTACGAGCAGTACTTC. Translation gives CASSLNDTDYEQYF.

J is TRBJ2-7 and V is TRBV6-5; TRBD1 agrees at 7 bases. The V and J ends lost 5 bases and 1 base, in that order; junction bases with no gene match: 2. Germline assignment: CDR1 MNHEY and CDR2 SVGAGI. The CDR3 has 13 residues. CDR3 in amino acids: CASSATGSYEQYF. Here the CDR3 DNA reads TGTGCCAGCAGTGCGACAGGGTCCTACGAGCAGTACTTC.